Reported below is one TCR beta chain. Gene names follow the mouse nomenclature. The read ends 1 residue before the CDR3 terminus; that terminus is restored from the germline J gene. The data belong to a study of tissue T cells after allogeneic stem cell transplantation. Time point in this sample: mouse harvest day 14 after allogeneic transplant. Each mouse received 10^7 T-cell-depleted marrow cells plus 10^6 splenic CD5+ T cells by tail vein. Profiling relied on immunoSEQ multiplex PCR, and the TCRdb table lists in-frame clones only, not all of them. This sample has roughly 2,200 clones; under 60% occur once, and the top ten carry over 35%. The V gene's germline CDR1 is KGHPV and CDR2 FQNQEV (reference sequence). Trimming removed 2 bases at V and 2 bases at J, with 4 bases between. There are 13 residues in the CDR3.

Sequenced sample: lymph node tissue. This receptor was identified in a female BALB/c mouse given C57BL/6 T cells with graft-versus-host disease after an allogeneic hematopoietic cell transplant. This chain connects TRBV26 to TRBJ2-1; unclear D gene. CDR3 sequence reads: CASSLGYYAEQFF. Partial CDR3 DNA: TGTGCCAGCAGTCTGGGGTACTATGCTGAGCAGTTC.